This TCR beta chain derives from a study of blood T cell repertoires in COVID-19 (dated by TCRdb to 2018 to 2020). In terms of the full investigation: Samples covering the acute and convalescent phases of COVID-19 were provided by collaborators in the United States, Italy and Spain. The prospective study material was composed of cDNA or gDNA derived from T cells, B-cell-depleted T cells, or PBMCs. The dataset comprised deeply sampled blood TCRbeta repertoires from subjects exposed to, actively infected with, or recovered from COVID-19. The repertoires were made available in a free public database intended to serve as a resource for research on the immune response to SARS-CoV-2. The samples were drawn from two sources: the first 160 participants of the ongoing ImmuneRACE study, and some 1,300 subjects contributed by 6 global collaborators. The sample metadata nearly always contained a de-identified subject ID, COVID-19 status, age in years and sex. Where available, HLA class I and class II types were obtained from metadata supplied by the sample provider rather than from assay-based typing. Study-wide findings and limitations: The amount of clinical and demographic metadata varied by source and participant and was provided uncurated.

The immunoSEQ Assay, a bias-controlled multiplex PCR, was used to amplify TCRbeta CDR3 regions from genomic DNA. In the paper's pipeline: Within the assay, amplification of reference gene primers was used to estimate how many nucleated cells each sample contained. To quantify the absolute abundance of each unique TCRbeta CDR3 rearrangement, sequence reads were collapsed and filtered. For each sample, productive Simpson clonality was calculated by taking the square root of Simpson's diversity index across productive rearrangements. In its TCRdb copy, this immuneACCESS table keeps in-frame sequences only and misses some clones. Where compared with another copy, unresolved V genes explain less than half of these, and the others have no known cause. V and J calls and clone size are those listed in that table; D and trimming were worked out from the DNA. In this sample the table shows about 89,000 clones, less than 90% of which occur a single time. About 1.2% of the sample is held by the ten biggest clonotypes.

From its cysteine to its phenylalanine, the CDR3 spans 14 amino acids. The entry retains the CDR3 DNA only, 42 bases that are in frame from base 1. The V end gives up 5 bases and the J end 2 bases, leaving 4 bases in the junction not matched to a gene. The germline V gene specifies LGHNA as CDR1 and YSLEER as CDR2. Each collaborating institution followed its own protocols to collect whole blood in K2EDTA tubes. For TCRbeta analysis, collaborators shipped samples in one of three forms: frozen whole blood, isolated PBMCs, or DNA extracted from either of those sample types. About this clone itself: The clone's antigen remains unknown. One base away there is no much larger clone; base qualities are not given.

Sequencing was done on a sample of peripheral blood. This clonotype was sampled from a man older than 75 with active or convalescent COVID-19. Rearrangement joined TRBV4-3 to TRBJ1-1; 8 bases in the junction line up with TRBD1. The CDR3: CASSIGQGNTEAFF. Here is the DNA: TGCGCCAGCAGCATTGGACAGGGAAACACTGAAGCTTTCTTT.